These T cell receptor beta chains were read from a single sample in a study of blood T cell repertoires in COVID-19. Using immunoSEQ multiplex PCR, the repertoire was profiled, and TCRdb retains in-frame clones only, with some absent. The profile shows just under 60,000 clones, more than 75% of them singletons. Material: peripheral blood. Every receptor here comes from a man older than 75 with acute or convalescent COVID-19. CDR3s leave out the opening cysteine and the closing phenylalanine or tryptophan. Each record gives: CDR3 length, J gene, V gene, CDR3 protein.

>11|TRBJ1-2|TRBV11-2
ASSPDRDYGYT
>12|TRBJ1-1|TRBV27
ASSTDRGNTEAF
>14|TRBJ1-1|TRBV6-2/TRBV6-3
ASSYSAGGLNTEAF
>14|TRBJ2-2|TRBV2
ASSETSGGYTGELF
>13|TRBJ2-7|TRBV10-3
AISDLGTKTYEQY
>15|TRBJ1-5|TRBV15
ATSRATGGWSNQPQH
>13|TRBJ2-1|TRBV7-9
ASSFGRGGQDEQF
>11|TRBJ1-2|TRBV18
ASSPDRDYGYT
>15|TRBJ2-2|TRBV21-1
ASSKTSGMVNTGELF
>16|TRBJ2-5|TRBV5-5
ASSLDYGAFAGGETQY
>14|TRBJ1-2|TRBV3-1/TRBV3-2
ASSQDFGGSNYGYT
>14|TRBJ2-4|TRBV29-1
SVGGLVSGRAGIQY
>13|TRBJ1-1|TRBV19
ASSIGTRTFMGAF
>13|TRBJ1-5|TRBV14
ASSHKMWVEQPQH
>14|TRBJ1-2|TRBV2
ASSAIPGLRGHGYT
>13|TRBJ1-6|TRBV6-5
ASSYTGPRGSPLH
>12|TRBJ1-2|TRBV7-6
ASSSQGGTYGYT
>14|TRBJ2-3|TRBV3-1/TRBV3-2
ASSPIAGGPTDTQY
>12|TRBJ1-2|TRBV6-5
ASSLTDSNYGYT
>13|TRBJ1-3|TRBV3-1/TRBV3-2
ASSPRTGGINTIY
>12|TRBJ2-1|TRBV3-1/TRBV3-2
ASSQGVGRNEQF
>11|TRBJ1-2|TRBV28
ASSRDRNYGYT
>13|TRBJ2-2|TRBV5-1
ASSTGQEGTGELF
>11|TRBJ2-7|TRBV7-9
ASSLQGFGEQY
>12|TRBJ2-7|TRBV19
ASSMTGGYYEQY
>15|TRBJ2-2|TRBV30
AWSGGKGHPNTGELF
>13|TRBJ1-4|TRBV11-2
ASSLVGQGFEKLF
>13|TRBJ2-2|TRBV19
ASSMNRGQGGELF
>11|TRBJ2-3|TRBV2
ASCSGEKDTQY
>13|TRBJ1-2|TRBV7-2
ASSPRGALNYGYT
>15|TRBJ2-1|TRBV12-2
ASRLARLAGRYNEQF
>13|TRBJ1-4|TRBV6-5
ASRLTGGGNEKLF
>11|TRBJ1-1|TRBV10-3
AVRQGLNTEAF
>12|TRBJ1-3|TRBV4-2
ASRGTVSGNTIY
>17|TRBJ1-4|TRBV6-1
ASSEAPGQGLGSNEKLF
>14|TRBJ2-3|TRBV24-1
ATSDATSGSTDTQY
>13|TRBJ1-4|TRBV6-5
ASSRGGTANEKLF
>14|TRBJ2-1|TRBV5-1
ASSLASSGSRNEQF
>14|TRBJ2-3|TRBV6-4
ASSQTGAMSTDTQY
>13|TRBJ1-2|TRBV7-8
ASSSPGGLGYGYT
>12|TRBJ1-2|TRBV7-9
ASSLEHAGGGYT
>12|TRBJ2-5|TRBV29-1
SVDRGAPGETQY
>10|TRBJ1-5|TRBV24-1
ATSRGNQPQH
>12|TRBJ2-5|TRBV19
ASSIGLAVETQY
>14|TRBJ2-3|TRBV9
ASSVAPAGSTDTQY
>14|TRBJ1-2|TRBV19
ASSFPRTGSPYGYT
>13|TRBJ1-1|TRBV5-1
ASSLGRAWNTEAF
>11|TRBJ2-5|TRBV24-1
ATSDYTRETQY
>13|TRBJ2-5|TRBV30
AWSWTGGRQETQY
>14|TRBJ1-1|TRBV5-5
ASSTRAREGNTEAF
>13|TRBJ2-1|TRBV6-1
ASSESGNSYNEQF
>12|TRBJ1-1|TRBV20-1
SASASTRGTEAF
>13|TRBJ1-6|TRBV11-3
ASSFEGQKNSPLH
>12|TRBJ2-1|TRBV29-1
SVDGLAAYNEQF
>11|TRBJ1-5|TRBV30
AWSVQQNQPQH